There are many counts of the clone carrying this T cell receptor beta chain. RNA transcripts gave rise to amplified TCR beta CDR3 regions. Carried out on the TCR CDR3, a first-round RT-PCR used the HTBI primer set. TCRdb ran MiXCR on the multiplex PCR reads and lists one entry per CDR3 protein. The sample carries about 350,000 distinct CDR3 sequences, about 16% recorded once. V was trimmed by 5 bases and J by 5 bases, leaving 12 bases between them. The CDR3 loop spans 13 amino acids. Germline CDR1 is LNHNV and CDR2 is YYDKDF (reference sequence). These data belong to a study of T cells in Graves' hyperthyroidism and ophthalmopathy.

The clonotype was recovered from an older woman with Graves' ophthalmopathy. The chain joins TRBV15 to TRBJ1-2; D is possibly TRBD1 (5 bases). Input material: blood. As DNA, the CDR3 is TGTGCCACCAGCGGCGCGGGGGGGTATGGCTACACCTTC. This codes for CATSGAGGYGYTF.